The clone carrying this T cell receptor (beta chain) occurred many times. Its matching antigen is unknown. The data originate from a study of T cells in Graves' hyperthyroidism and ophthalmopathy. TCR beta CDR3 regions were amplified from RNA transcripts. With the HTBI primer set, the TCR CDR3 went through a first round of RT-PCR. A single record per CDR3 protein comes from TCRdb applying MiXCR to the multiplex PCR reads. The sample shows over 300,000 distinct CDR3 sequences, roughly 13% of them seen only once. CDR3 length equals 16 residues. After removal of 3 bases from V and 3 bases from J, the junction contained 10 bases not matched to a gene. Overall study results and limits: A median roughly six months before onset, the model predicted ophthalmopathy. A model built on 13 V-J features separated ophthalmopathy from stable hyperthyroidism.

The cohort's ophthalmopathy patients, a group with duration under 3 months, had a Clinical Activity Score of at least 3 and a NOSPECS grade of at least 4. The source of this sequence is a woman aged 35 to 49 with Graves' ophthalmopathy. Sequencing was done on a sample of blood. The chain joins TRBV12-3 or TRBV12-4 to TRBJ1-2, with 7 bases lining up with TRBD1. The CDR3 protein is CASSFLATGEHYGYTF. In DNA form, the CDR3 reads TGTGCCAGCAGTTTCCTGGCTACAGGGGAGCACTATGGCTACACCTTC.